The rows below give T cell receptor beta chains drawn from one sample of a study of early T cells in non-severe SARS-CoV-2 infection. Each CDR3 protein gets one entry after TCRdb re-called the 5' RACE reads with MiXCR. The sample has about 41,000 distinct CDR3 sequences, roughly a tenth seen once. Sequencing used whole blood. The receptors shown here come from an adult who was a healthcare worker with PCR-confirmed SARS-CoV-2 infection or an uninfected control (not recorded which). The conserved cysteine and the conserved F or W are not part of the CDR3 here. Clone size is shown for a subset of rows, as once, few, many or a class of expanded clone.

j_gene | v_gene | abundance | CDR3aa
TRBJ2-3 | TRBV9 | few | ASSVGQISTDTQY
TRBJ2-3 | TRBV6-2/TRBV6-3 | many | ASRLSRADTQY
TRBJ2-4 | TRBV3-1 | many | ASSQERRAAQ
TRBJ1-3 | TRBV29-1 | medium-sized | SVTDRSGNTIY
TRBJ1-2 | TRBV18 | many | ASSPDRNYGYT
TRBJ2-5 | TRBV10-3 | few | AISESRGIETQY
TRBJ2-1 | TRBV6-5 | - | ASRFGRDEQF
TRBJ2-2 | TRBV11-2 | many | ASSFTSGGTNTGELF
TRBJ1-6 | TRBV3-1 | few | ASSREAGLTPLH
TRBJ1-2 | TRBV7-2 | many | ASSLALFDRPHYT
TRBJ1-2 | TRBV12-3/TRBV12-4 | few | ASSFGAGFNYGYT